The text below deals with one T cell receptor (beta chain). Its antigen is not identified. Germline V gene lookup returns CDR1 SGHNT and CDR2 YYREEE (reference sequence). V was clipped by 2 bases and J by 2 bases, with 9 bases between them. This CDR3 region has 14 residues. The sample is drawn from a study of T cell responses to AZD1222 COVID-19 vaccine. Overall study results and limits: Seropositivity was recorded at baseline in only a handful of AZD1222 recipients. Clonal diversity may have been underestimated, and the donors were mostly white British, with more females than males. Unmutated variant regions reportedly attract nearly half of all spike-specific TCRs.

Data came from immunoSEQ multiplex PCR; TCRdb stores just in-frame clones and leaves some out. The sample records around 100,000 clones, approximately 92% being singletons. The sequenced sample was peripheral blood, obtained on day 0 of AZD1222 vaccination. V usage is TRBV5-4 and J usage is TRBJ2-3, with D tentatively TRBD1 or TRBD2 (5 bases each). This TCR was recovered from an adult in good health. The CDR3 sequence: CASSFRDPTDTQYF. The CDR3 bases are TGTGCCAGCAGCTTCCGGGACCCCACAGATACGCAGTATTTT.